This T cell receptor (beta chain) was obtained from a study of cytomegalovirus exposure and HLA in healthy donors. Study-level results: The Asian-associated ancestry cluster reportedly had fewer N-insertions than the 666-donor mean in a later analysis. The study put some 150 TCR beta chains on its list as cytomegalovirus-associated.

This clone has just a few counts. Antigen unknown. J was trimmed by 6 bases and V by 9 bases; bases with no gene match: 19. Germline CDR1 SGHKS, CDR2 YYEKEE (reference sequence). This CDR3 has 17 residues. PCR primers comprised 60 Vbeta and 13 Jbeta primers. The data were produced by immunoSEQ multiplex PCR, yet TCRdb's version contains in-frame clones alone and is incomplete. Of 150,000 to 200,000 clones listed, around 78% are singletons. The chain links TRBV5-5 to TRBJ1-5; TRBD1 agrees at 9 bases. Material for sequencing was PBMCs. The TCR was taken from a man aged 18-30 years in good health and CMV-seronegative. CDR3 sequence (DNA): TGTGCCATCCGTACAGGGGGCAGGTTACGGAAGATTCAGCCCCAGCATTTT. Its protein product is CAIRTGGRLRKIQPQHF.